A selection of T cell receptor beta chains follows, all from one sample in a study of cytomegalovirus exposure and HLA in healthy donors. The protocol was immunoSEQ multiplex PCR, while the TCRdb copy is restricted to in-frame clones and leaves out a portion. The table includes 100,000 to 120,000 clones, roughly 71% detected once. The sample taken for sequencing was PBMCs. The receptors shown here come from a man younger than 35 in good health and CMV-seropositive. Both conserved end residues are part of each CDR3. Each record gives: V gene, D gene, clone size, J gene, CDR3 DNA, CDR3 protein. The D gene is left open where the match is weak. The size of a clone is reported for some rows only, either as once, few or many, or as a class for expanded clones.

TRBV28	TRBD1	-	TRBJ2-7	TGTGCCAGCAGTTTATACGGGACAGGGACCTACGAGCAGTACTTC	CASSLYGTGTYEQYF
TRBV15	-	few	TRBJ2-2	TGTGCCACCAGCAGAGATCGTTCCCCGGGGAGCACCGGGGAGCTGTTTTTT	CATSRDRSPGSTGELFF
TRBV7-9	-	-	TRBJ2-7	TGTGCCAGCAGCTCCTCCGAGGGAGTCTACGAGCAGTACTTC	CASSSSEGVYEQYF
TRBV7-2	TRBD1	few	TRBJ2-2	TGTGCCAGCAGCTCAGACAGGGTGGTCGGGGAGCTGTTTTTT	CASSSDRVVGELFF
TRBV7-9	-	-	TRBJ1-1	TGTGCCAGCAGCCGAAACACAGTTAACACTGAAGCTTTCTTT	CASSRNTVNTEAFF
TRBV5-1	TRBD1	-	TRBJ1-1	TGCGCCAGCAGCGAGCCGGGACAGGGGTCTGAAGCTTTCTTT	CASSEPGQGSEAFF
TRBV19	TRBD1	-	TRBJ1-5	TGTGCCAGTAGTACCGGACAGGGTAGTCATCAGCCCCAGCATTTT	CASSTGQGSHQPQHF
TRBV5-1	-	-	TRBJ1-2	TGCGCCAGCAGCGGGGCGGACATCTATGGCTACACCTTC	CASSGADIYGYTF
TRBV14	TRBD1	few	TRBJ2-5	TGTGCCAGCAGCTTAAGAGCGACAGGGTTAGGCTTCGGGACCCAGTACTTC	CASSLRATGLGFGTQYF
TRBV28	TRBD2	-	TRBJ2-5	TGTGCCAGCAGCCGGGGAGGGCTAGGTTCGGAGACCCAGTACTTC	CASSRGGLGSETQYF
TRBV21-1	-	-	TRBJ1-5	TGTGCCAGCAGCAAAGAAGGCAGGGGCATAGGCAATCAGCCCCAGCATTTT	CASSKEGRGIGNQPQHF
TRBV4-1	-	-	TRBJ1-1	TGCGCCAGCAGCCAACAGAAGAACACTGAAGCTTTCTTT	CASSQQKNTEAFF